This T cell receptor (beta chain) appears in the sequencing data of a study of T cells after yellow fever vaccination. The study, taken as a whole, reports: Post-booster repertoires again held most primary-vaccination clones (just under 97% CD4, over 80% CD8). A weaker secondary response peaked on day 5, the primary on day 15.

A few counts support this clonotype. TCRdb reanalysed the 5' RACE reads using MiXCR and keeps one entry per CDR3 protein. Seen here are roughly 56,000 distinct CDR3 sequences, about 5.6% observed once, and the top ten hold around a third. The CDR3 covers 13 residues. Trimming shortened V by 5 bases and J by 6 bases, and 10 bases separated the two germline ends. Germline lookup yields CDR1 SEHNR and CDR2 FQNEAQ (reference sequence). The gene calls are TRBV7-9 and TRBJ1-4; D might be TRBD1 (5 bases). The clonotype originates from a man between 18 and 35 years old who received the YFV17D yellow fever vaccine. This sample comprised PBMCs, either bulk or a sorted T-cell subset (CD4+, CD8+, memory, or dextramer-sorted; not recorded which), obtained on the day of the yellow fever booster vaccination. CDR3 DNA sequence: TGTGCCAGCAGCAGGGACCCTCATGAAAAACTGTTTTTT. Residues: CASSRDPHEKLFF.